What follows describes a single T cell receptor (beta chain). Antigen: not known. Produced via immunoSEQ multiplex PCR; TCRdb's table is partial and in-frame only. Among roughly 24,000 clones, over 70% were seen once, and the ten largest hold 4% to 5%. The source of the sample is a study of T cells in narcolepsy. The study, taken as a whole, reports: Autoreactive HCRT-specific and TRIB2-specific clonotypes were marked in same-patient CSF-versus-blood CD4+ comparisons. Reportedly, autoreactive clonotypes were serially detected in patients' blood but not controls'. In some patient and control memory CD4+ samples, autoreactive clones were absent.

Trimming pared 2 bases from V and 5 bases from J, leaving 15 bases between. Looked up from germline, CDR1 is SNHLY and CDR2 is FYNNEI. CDR3 length: 15 amino acids. This chain connects TRBV2 to TRBJ1-1; D is ambiguous. The sample consisted of memory (CD45RA-) CD4+ T cells from blood. The sequence derives from a human donor in good health. The CDR3 is CASSELGSGGTEAFF. DNA of the CDR3: TGTGCCAGCAGTGAATTGGGGAGCGGTGGGACTGAAGCTTTCTTT. Full variable domain (outside the CDR3, taken from reference TRBV2 and TRBJ1-1): EPEVTQTPSHQVTQMGQEVILRCVPISNHLYFYWYRQILGQKVEFLVSFYNNEISEKSEIFDDQFSVERPDGSNFTLKIRSTKLEDSAMYFCASSELGSGGTEAFFGQGTRLTVV.